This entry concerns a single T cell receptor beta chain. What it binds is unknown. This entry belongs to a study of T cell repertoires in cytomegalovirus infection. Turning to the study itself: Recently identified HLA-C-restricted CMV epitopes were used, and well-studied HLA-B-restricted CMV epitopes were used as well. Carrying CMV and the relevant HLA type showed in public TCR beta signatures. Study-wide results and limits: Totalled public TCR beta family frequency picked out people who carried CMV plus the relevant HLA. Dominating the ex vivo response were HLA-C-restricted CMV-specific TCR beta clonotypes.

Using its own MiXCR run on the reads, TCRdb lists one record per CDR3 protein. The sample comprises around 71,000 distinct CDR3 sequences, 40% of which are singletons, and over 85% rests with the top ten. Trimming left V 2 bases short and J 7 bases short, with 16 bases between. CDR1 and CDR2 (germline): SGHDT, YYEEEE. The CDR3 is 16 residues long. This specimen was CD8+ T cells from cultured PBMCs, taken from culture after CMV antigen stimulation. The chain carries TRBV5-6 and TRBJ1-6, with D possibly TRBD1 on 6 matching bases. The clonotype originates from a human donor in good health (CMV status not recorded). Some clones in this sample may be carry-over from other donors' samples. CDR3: CASSFETGWYNSPLHF. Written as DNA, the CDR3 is TGTGCCAGCAGCTTTGAAACAGGGTGGTACAATTCACCCCTCCACTTT. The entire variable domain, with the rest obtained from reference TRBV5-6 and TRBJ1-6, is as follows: DAGVTQSPTHLIKTRGQQVTLRCSPKSGHDTVSWYQQALGQGPQFIFQYYEEEERQRGNFPDRFSGHQFPNYSSELNVNALLLGDSALYLCASSFETGWYNSPLHFGNGTRLTVT.